Below, one TCR beta chain is given with its context. Deletions cut 3 bases from V and 9 bases from J, with 10 bases between. Germline V gene data show CDR1 as SNHLY and CDR2 as FYNNEI. The CDR3 is 12 amino acids. This entry comes from a study of control samples from healthy donors and cancer patients. Clones were read by immunoSEQ multiplex PCR, and TCRdb kept only the in-frame ones, dropping some. Seen here are tens of thousands of clones, roughly 87% observed once, and the top ten hold around 3.8%. The sequence came from a woman in her forties or fifties in good health. The sequenced sample consisted of blood. The chain is built from TRBV2 and TRBJ2-3; D is perhaps TRBD1 or TRBD2 (5 bases each). The CDR3 coding sequence is TGTGCCAGCAGTGACGGGGCCATCACGCAGTATTTT. Protein sequence: CASSDGAITQYF. Full variable domain (rest looked up from reference TRBV2 and TRBJ2-3): EPEVTQTPSHQVTQMGQEVILRCVPISNHLYFYWYRQILGQKVEFLVSFYNNEISEKSEIFDDQFSVERPDGSNFTLKIRSTKLEDSAMYFCASSDGAITQYFGPGTRLTVL.